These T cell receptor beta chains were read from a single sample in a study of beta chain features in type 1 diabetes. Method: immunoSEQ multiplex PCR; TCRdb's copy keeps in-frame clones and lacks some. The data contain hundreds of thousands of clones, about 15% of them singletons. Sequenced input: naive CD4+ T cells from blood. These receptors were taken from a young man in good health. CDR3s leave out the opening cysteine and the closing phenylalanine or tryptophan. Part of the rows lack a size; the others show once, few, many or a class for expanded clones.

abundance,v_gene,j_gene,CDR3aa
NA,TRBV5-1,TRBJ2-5,ASSLSGTGGLETQY
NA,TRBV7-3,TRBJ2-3,ASSFGGRPGTDTQY
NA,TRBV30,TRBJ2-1,AGSVLAGGTHF
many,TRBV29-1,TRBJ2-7,SARTGSDEQY
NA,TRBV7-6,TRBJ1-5,ASSLDGGAGQPQH
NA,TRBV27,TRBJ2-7,ASAIPGQTYEQY
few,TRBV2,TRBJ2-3,ASSGMVDTQY
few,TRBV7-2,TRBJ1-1,ASSLAGIAF
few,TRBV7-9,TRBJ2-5,ASSLEAGVRETQY
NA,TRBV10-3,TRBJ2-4,AISGLAGGAKNIQY
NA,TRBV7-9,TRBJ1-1,ASSLEPNTEAF
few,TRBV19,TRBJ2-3,ASTGSGKDSTDTQY
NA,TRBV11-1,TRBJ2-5,ASSLSGAETQY
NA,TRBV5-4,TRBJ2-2,ASSLVAGVSGELF
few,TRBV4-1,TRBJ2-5,ASSQERIQETQY
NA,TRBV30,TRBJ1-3,AWKLFSGNTIY
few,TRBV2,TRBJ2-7,ASSAFSYEQY
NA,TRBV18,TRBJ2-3,ASSPPEGFPDTQY
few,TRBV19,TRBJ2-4,ASSDTGIKNIQY
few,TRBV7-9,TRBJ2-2,ASRPKPRGMNTGELF
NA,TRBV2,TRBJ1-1,ASRGQGVTEAF
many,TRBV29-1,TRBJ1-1,SVEGRMNTEAF
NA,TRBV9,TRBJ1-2,ASSLRTGSDYGYT
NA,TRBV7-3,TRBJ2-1,ASRPLAIYNEQF
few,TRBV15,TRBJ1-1,ATSRQTNTEAF
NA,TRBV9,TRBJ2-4,ASSVGLSDIQY
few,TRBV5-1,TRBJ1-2,ASSGITGIDGYT
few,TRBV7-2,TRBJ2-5,ASSRSGNQETQY
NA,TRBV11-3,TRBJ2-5,ASSLAGLETQY
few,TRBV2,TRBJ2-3,ASSEIRSTDTQY
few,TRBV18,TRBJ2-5,ASSTTSGSPETQY
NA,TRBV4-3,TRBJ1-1,ASSQSRSSTEAF
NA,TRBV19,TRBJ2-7,ASSGPAGSY
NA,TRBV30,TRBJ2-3,AWTRATGGETDTQY
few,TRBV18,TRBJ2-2,ASSPPVGERESNTGELF
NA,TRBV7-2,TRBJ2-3,ASSLGGGRLGDTQY
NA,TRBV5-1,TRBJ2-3,ASSSQTGATTDTQY
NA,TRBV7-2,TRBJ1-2,ASSLSLGSYGYT
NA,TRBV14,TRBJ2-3,ASSHRGLDTQY
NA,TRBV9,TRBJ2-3,ASSHTGTGAGDTQY
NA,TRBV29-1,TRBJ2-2,SVDTTNTGELF
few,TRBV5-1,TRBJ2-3,ASSRTGDITDTQY
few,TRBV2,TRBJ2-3,ASSEMYTDTQY
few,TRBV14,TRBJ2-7,ASSLSPGVEQY
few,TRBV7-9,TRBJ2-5,ASSRTGIGQRVAETQY
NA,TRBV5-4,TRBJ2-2,ASRSGTGATRAGELF
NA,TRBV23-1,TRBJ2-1,ASSQSYPDLPSGEQF
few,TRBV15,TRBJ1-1,ATAREGTEAF
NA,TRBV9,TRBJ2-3,ASSVGGPGGTDTQY
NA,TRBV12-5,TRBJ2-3,ASGLATRDTQY
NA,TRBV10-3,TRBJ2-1,AISGGQRSEQF
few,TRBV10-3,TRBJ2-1,AISEYSRGNEQF
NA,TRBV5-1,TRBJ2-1,ASSWGQGVNEQF
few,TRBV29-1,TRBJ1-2,SVSYGYT
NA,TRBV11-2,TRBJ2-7,ASSHLAWSAHLTYEQY